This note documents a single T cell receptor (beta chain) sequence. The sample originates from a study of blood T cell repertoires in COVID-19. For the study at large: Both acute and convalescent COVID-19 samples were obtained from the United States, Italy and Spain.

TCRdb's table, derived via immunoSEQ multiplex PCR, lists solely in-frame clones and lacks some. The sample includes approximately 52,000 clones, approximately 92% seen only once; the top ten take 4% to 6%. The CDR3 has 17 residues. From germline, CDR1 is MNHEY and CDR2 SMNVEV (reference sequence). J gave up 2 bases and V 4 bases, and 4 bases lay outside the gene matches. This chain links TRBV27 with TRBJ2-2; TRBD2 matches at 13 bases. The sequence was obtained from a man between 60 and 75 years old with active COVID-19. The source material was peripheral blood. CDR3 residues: CASSWGGLAGNTGELFF. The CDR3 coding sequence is TGTGCCAGCAGTTGGGGGGGACTAGCGGGAAACACCGGGGAGCTGTTTTTT.